Each of the 12 T cell receptor beta chains below was sequenced from the same sample in a study of CD4 T cell repertoires in COVID-19 (dated by TCRdb to 2020 to 2022). In light of the paper, this sample's time point label describes: sample from a COVID-19-recovered individual after infection. Library construction relied on the immunoSEQ multiplex PCR assay. The immuneACCESS repertoire file appears here via TCRdb, limited to in-frame rearrangements. These files lack a portion of the clones; in checked studies, under half of the deficit traces to unresolved V genes, and the cause of the others is not known. Counted in this sample were approximately 75,000 clones; about 83% of them appeared once. The top ten clones comprise around 0.58% of the sample. This sample comprised CD4+ T cells from peripheral blood, obtained after recovery from COVID-19. Source of these receptors: a human donor who had COVID-19.

This chain links TRBV19 with TRBJ1-5; possible D gene TRBD1, 5 bases. With 5 bases removed from V and 4 bases from J, the gap between germline ends came to 18 bases. The germline V gene has CDR1 LNHDA and CDR2 SQIVND (reference sequence). The CDR3 sequence is 16 residues long. The CDR3 DNA reads TGTGCCAGTAGTCTCACCCCGGACACGTGGAATCAGCCCCAGCATTTT. Its translation: CASSLTPDTWNQPQHF.

The V call is TRBV7-2, the J call TRBJ1-6; TRBD1 is a possible D gene (6 bases). The CDR3 has 14 residues. Between the trimmed V and J ends, which lost 7 bases and 10 bases, there was a span of 17 bases. CDR1 is SGHTA, CDR2 FQGNSA, per germline. The CDR3 sequence: CASTLGRGGSPLHF. The CDR3 nucleotides read TGTGCCAGCACCCTGGGGAGGGGGGGATCACCCCTCCACTTT.

V gene TRBV27 combines with J gene TRBJ2-5; TRBD1 is a possible D gene (6 bases). The germline gives CDR1 MNHEY, CDR2 SMNVEV (reference sequence). This CDR3 region has 14 residues. V lost 3 bases and J lost 5, with 13 bases in between. For the CDR3, the DNA is TGTGCCAGCAGTTTCTCCACTGGGGGCGAGACCCAGTACTTC. Translating gives CASSFSTGGETQYF.

J is TRBJ1-3 and V is TRBV27; the D gene is possibly TRBD1 (6 bases). Trimming removed 3 bases from V and 0 bases from J, with 6 bases in between. The CDR3 is made up of 14 amino acids. Germline CDR1 reads MNHEY; CDR2 reads SMNVEV (reference sequence). The CDR3, as DNA: TGTGCCAGCAGTTTGGGACACTCTGGAAACACCATATATTTT. Its translation: CASSLGHSGNTIYF.

This clone has just a few counts. V and J are TRBV5-4 and TRBJ1-2, with 7 bases lining up with TRBD1. Germline V gene lookup returns CDR1 SGHNT and CDR2 YYREEE (reference sequence). J gave up 4 bases and V 4 bases, and 10 bases lay outside the gene matches. CDR3 length: 15 amino acids. CDR3 bases: TGTGCCAGCAGCACGGGACAGCTCCTCGTCTATGGCTACACCTTC. This sequence encodes CASSTGQLLVYGYTF.

This chain uses TRBV13 with TRBJ1-1, with unresolved D. This CDR3 contains 13 residues. Germline CDR1 reads PRHDT; CDR2 reads FYEKMQ (reference sequence). V lost 6 bases and J lost 7, with 15 bases in between. The CDR3, as DNA: TGTGCCAGCAGGATACCTGGTGGAGGTGAAGCTTTCTTT. Translated, it gives CASRIPGGGEAFF.

This clone was observed a handful of times. This chain joins TRBV5-1 and TRBJ1-1; D might be TRBD1 (5 bases). The germline V and J ends were trimmed by 4 bases and 11 bases, with 12 bases remaining between them. CDR3 length equals 11 residues. Germline CDR1 and CDR2: SGHRS and YFSETQ. Written as DNA, the CDR3 is TGCGCCAGCAGCCTTGGACATCAGGCTTTCTTT. The encoded protein is CASSLGHQAFF. Together with reference TRBV5-1 and TRBJ1-1, the CDR3 gives the full variable domain: KAGVTQTPRYLIKTRGQQVTLSCSPISGHRSVSWYQQTPGQGLQFLFEYFSETQRNKGNFPGRFSGRQFSNSRSEMNVSTLELGDSALYLCASSLGHQAFFGQGTRLTVV.

The chain is built from TRBV7-2 and TRBJ1-6; 10 bases fit TRBD1. Germline V gene lookup returns CDR1 SGHTA and CDR2 FQGNSA. V gave up 1 base and J gave up 0 bases; unmatched junction bases: 3. This CDR3 region has 18 residues. CDR3 coding DNA: TGTGCCAGCAGCTTAGGGACAGGGGGATTCTCCTATAATTCACCCCTCCACTTT. The encoded protein is CASSLGTGGFSYNSPLHF.

Only one count was recorded for this clone. The V call is TRBV5-1, the J call TRBJ2-3, with D tentatively TRBD2 (5 bases). Germline V gene lookup returns CDR1 SGHRS and CDR2 YFSETQ. V was clipped by 4 bases and J by 2 bases, with 17 bases between them. The CDR3 contains 16 residues. The CDR3 region is CASSQRGSRLTDTQYF. The CDR3 DNA is TGCGCCAGCAGCCAACGGGGTAGCCGACTCACAGATACGCAGTATTTT.

This clone was counted a single time. The V gene is TRBV18, the J gene TRBJ1-1, with TRBD1 identical over 10 bases. Germline V lookup: CDR1 KGHSH, CDR2 LQKENI. Unmatched junction bases numbered 1, after V lost 4 bases and J lost 2 bases. The CDR3 spans 14 residues. The CDR3 DNA reads as TGTGCCAGCTCACGGACAGGGGGAAACACTGAAGCTTTCTTT. Its translation is CASSRTGGNTEAFF.

The rearrangement links TRBV9 to TRBJ1-5; D gene unclear. The V and J ends lost 0 bases and 4 bases respectively, with 8 bases between them. Germline CDR1 is SGDLS and CDR2 is YYNGEE. The CDR3 runs to 14 residues. The CDR3 sequence: CASSVESVNQPQHF. The CDR3 DNA reads as TGTGCCAGCAGCGTAGAGTCAGTAAATCAGCCCCAGCATTTT.

This chain connects TRBV19 to TRBJ2-5, with a possible D match to TRBD1 (6 bases). Germline lookup yields CDR1 LNHDA and CDR2 SQIVND (reference sequence). This CDR3 region has 13 residues. V dropped 4 bases and J dropped 5 bases, with 11 bases sitting between them. The CDR3 sequence is CASSTQGRETQYF. CDR3 DNA sequence: TGTGCCAGTAGTACACAGGGACGGGAGACCCAGTACTTC.